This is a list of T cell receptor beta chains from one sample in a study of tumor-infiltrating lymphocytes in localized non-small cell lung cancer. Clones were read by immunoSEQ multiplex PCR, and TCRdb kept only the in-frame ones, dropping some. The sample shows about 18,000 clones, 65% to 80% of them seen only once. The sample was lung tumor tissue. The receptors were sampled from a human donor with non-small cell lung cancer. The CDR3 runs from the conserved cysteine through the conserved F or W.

cdr3_aa: CASSPRQGARNSPLHF; v_call: TRBV5-6
cdr3_aa: CAWLRPGPTEDTQYF; v_call: TRBV30
cdr3_aa: CASSPRQGTAGQPQHF; v_call: TRBV7-2
cdr3_aa: CAISEFGQGINEQYF; v_call: TRBV10-3
cdr3_aa: CASRSWTGVGTEAFF; v_call: TRBV19
cdr3_aa: CASGVSRGSFENTGELFF; v_call: TRBV12-5
cdr3_aa: CASSSSGSIYNEQFF; v_call: TRBV7-2
cdr3_aa: CASGRYNEQFF; v_call: TRBV6-6
cdr3_aa: CASSSRAVETQYF; v_call: TRBV7-6
cdr3_aa: CASSLGSGFREQYF; v_call: TRBV7-2
cdr3_aa: CASSMGTDTQYF; v_call: TRBV5-1
cdr3_aa: CASSFIAGGNTGELFF; v_call: TRBV5-1
cdr3_aa: CASSLTGYSGGYTF; v_call: TRBV5-5
cdr3_aa: CSVLTSGGRSSYNEQFF; v_call: TRBV29-1
cdr3_aa: CASSTTKLGGLAGWNEQYF; v_call: TRBV7-2
cdr3_aa: CASSSGLSGRYYNEQFF; v_call: TRBV19
cdr3_aa: CASSLAVYNEQFF; v_call: TRBV7-2
cdr3_aa: CSAGASKTQYF; v_call: TRBV20-1
cdr3_aa: CASSDSPGLAGPGQFF; v_call: TRBV28
cdr3_aa: CASTPGPTRNQPQHF; v_call: TRBV2
cdr3_aa: CASSPTGTTNYGYTF; v_call: TRBV7-9
cdr3_aa: CASSYSIGIPAEQYF; v_call: TRBV6-5
cdr3_aa: CASSLDGGHPANYGYTF; v_call: TRBV5-1
cdr3_aa: CASSRESNEKLFF; v_call: TRBV5-4
cdr3_aa: CASSLAETTSGYTF; v_call: TRBV5-1
cdr3_aa: CASSLRLGEQYF; v_call: TRBV5-1
cdr3_aa: CASTPWVGGASGELFF; v_call: TRBV27
cdr3_aa: CASSEGTGGAGELFF; v_call: TRBV6-1
cdr3_aa: CASGPSLDRGRIGAFF; v_call: TRBV7-2
cdr3_aa: CASSSQQGRTEAFF; v_call: TRBV5-6
cdr3_aa: CATSRVNPLSGNTIYF; v_call: TRBV15
cdr3_aa: CASSQGLIPGAGETQYF; v_call: TRBV4-3
cdr3_aa: CASSLKIGGNTEAFF; v_call: TRBV6-1
cdr3_aa: CASSLMDSGLAFF; v_call: TRBV7-9
cdr3_aa: CASSIGASGSRYEQFF; v_call: TRBV19
cdr3_aa: CASSLMGSGSDGYGYTF; v_call: TRBV11-1
cdr3_aa: CASSRLGASSYNEQFF; v_call: TRBV5-1
cdr3_aa: CASSSQGGGYTF; v_call: TRBV5-1
cdr3_aa: CASTDTSATYEQYF; v_call: TRBV6-1
cdr3_aa: CASNPQGLRETQYF; v_call: TRBV9
cdr3_aa: CASSLEQHNEQFF; v_call: TRBV5-1
cdr3_aa: CASSRKGVGTEAFF; v_call: TRBV6-6
cdr3_aa: CASSLEQETQYF; v_call: TRBV5-1
cdr3_aa: CAITNPMNTEAFF; v_call: TRBV10-3
cdr3_aa: CASSFWGGSNQPQHF; v_call: TRBV5-4
cdr3_aa: CASSDRGNQPQHF; v_call: TRBV6-1
cdr3_aa: CASSFGTGGGYTF; v_call: TRBV7-6
cdr3_aa: CASSFGQLNEKLFF; v_call: TRBV5-4
cdr3_aa: CASSYGTGVEKLFF; v_call: TRBV6-6
cdr3_aa: CASSFNSVGGSPLHF; v_call: TRBV13
cdr3_aa: CSAPRNEGYTF; v_call: TRBV20-1
cdr3_aa: CASSLGGGNQPQHF; v_call: TRBV7-8
cdr3_aa: CASSRDGGGEQYF; v_call: TRBV9
cdr3_aa: CASQSTGMNTEAFF; v_call: TRBV5-1
cdr3_aa: CASSMDRGRGQPQHF; v_call: TRBV19